This is a list of T cell receptor beta chains from one sample in a study of T cell repertoires in cytomegalovirus infection. No antigen has been identified for these receptors. TCRdb ran MiXCR on the reads and lists one entry per CDR3 protein. The repertoire holds about 900,000 distinct CDR3 sequences, with roughly 31% as singletons. The sequencing used cultured CD8+ T cells from PBMCs, collected from culture after CMV antigen stimulation. The origin of the receptors is a human donor in good health (CMV status not recorded). Some clones in this sample may be carry-over from other donors' samples. CDR3s leave out the opening cysteine and the closing phenylalanine or tryptophan. The D gene is left open where the match is weak.

CDR3aa: ASSLIGLEDTEAF
d_gene: -
v_gene: TRBV5-4

CDR3aa: ASSEGLGPYGYT
d_gene: -
v_gene: TRBV2

CDR3aa: AINGRLAKNIQY
d_gene: -
v_gene: TRBV10-3

CDR3aa: ASSFSGEQY
d_gene: -
v_gene: TRBV7-2

CDR3aa: ASSFYGDRQETQY
d_gene: -
v_gene: TRBV11-3

CDR3aa: ATSRGVGLEAKNIQY
d_gene: -
v_gene: TRBV15

CDR3aa: ASSSYGGARDTQY
d_gene: TRBD2
v_gene: TRBV7-3

CDR3aa: ASSSPEKRGITDTQY
d_gene: TRBD2
v_gene: TRBV27

CDR3aa: ASSLDLGTKNIQY
d_gene: -
v_gene: TRBV7-6

CDR3aa: SAEEGGGAHNEQF
d_gene: -
v_gene: TRBV20-1

CDR3aa: ASSGPGVGYNEQF
d_gene: -
v_gene: TRBV2

CDR3aa: ASSALAESTDTQY
d_gene: -
v_gene: TRBV18

CDR3aa: ASAALGEMWVVNNEQF
d_gene: -
v_gene: TRBV28

CDR3aa: ASSYSGSEGYT
d_gene: -
v_gene: TRBV6-5

CDR3aa: ASSEAFYAGYGYT
d_gene: -
v_gene: TRBV6-1

CDR3aa: ASSIPYPDTTGELF
d_gene: -
v_gene: TRBV7-8

CDR3aa: ASTLDRGTDTQY
d_gene: TRBD1
v_gene: TRBV28

CDR3aa: ASSFIIEGGSTEAF
d_gene: -
v_gene: TRBV12-3/TRBV12-4

CDR3aa: SARTENTIY
d_gene: -
v_gene: TRBV20-1

CDR3aa: ASSWTGSSYNEQF
d_gene: TRBD1
v_gene: TRBV7-9

CDR3aa: ASRQRGRTGELF
d_gene: TRBD2
v_gene: TRBV27

CDR3aa: ASSFDRGANSPLH
d_gene: TRBD1
v_gene: TRBV28

CDR3aa: ASSPGGAAPHGYT
d_gene: -
v_gene: TRBV6-6

CDR3aa: ASSLTPYTEAF
d_gene: -
v_gene: TRBV12-3/TRBV12-4

CDR3aa: ASSLDSLASNQPQH
d_gene: -
v_gene: TRBV5-1

CDR3aa: ASSPDGLYRAETQY
d_gene: -
v_gene: TRBV7-9

CDR3aa: SARKAETQY
d_gene: -
v_gene: TRBV20-1

CDR3aa: ASSEPTNYYAAGYGYT
d_gene: -
v_gene: TRBV7-9

CDR3aa: ATSSGRTGGEDQPQH
d_gene: TRBD1
v_gene: TRBV15

CDR3aa: ASSYDYSPEEQF
d_gene: -
v_gene: TRBV6-6

CDR3aa: ASSEGHQMGYGYT
d_gene: -
v_gene: TRBV6-1

CDR3aa: ASSPKIGNEQF
d_gene: -
v_gene: TRBV7-9

CDR3aa: ASSPGTREWTDTQY
d_gene: TRBD2
v_gene: TRBV4-2

CDR3aa: ASSPFQVLNYGYT
d_gene: -
v_gene: TRBV4-1

CDR3aa: ASRDPPYEQY
d_gene: -
v_gene: TRBV2

CDR3aa: ASPHSGELF
d_gene: -
v_gene: TRBV7-9

CDR3aa: ATNLLAGGNNEQF
d_gene: TRBD2
v_gene: TRBV7-2

CDR3aa: ASSRSTVNTEAF
d_gene: -
v_gene: TRBV6-2/TRBV6-3

CDR3aa: ASSLSRAWDQEEAGELF
d_gene: -
v_gene: TRBV11-2